The 17 T cell receptor beta chains presented below share a single source sample, sequenced in a study of beta chain features in type 1 diabetes. Investigators reverse transcribed all isolated RNA, so they sequenced expressed TCRB transcripts. Assay: immunoSEQ multiplex PCR; the TCRdb copy retains only in-frame clones and omits some. The sample carries 860,000 or so clones, 15% to 20% recorded once. The sample consisted of naive CD4+ T cells from blood. These receptors came from a woman aged 18-29 years in good health.

The chain combines TRBV7-6 with TRBJ1-1, with 7 positions matching TRBD1. The germline V gene has CDR1 SGHVS and CDR2 FNYEAQ. V lost 2 bases to trimming and J lost 8 bases; unmatched junction nucleotides: 8. The CDR3 totals 14 residues. The CDR3 is CASSLRTWDSEAFF. In nucleotides, the CDR3 is TGTGCCAGCAGCTTACGAACGTGGGACAGCGAAGCTTTCTTT.

This clone has just a few counts. The chain has TRBV6-1 and TRBJ2-1, with D hard to call. The CDR3 length is 13 residues. Germline-derived CDR1 and CDR2 are MNHNS and SASEGT. Trimming cost V 7 bases and J 4 bases, with 11 bases left between them. DNA for the CDR3: TGTGCCAGCAAGATGGACCGGTACAATGAGCAGTTCTTC. Amino acids: CASKMDRYNEQFF.

V gene TRBV19 combines with J gene TRBJ2-7; D not resolved. Germline lookup yields CDR1 LNHDA and CDR2 SQIVND (reference sequence). Trimming cost V 2 bases and J 0 bases, with 8 bases left between them. The CDR3 extends over 14 amino acids. The CDR3 DNA reads TGTGCCAGTAGTATAAAAGGGAACTCCTACGAGCAGTACTTC. Its translation: CASSIKGNSYEQYF.

This clone turned up a few times. The CDR3 loop is CASSLGGLASGELFF. The CDR3 DNA reads TGTGCCAGCAGCTTGGGGGGACTAGCTTCCGGGGAGCTGTTTTTT. This chain links TRBV5-4 with TRBJ2-2, with 9 bases that match TRBD2. The CDR3 totals 15 residues. Trimming removed 0 bases from V and 6 bases from J; junction bases left unmatched: 3. From germline, CDR1 is SGHNT and CDR2 YYREEE (reference sequence).

The chain is built from TRBV11-2 and TRBJ2-1, with 8 bases lining up with TRBD1. Germline V lookup: CDR1 SGHAT, CDR2 FQNNGV. V gave up 1 base and J gave up 8 bases; unmatched junction bases: 4. The CDR3 extends over 14 amino acids. In nucleotides, the CDR3 is TGTGCCAGCAGCTTAGGTGGACAGGGACATGAGCAGTTCTTC. It specifies CASSLGGQGHEQFF.

The chain combines TRBV6-5 with TRBJ1-5, with TRBD1 matching 8 bases. The CDR3 extends over 14 amino acids. The ends lost 6 bases at V and 4 bases at J; junction bases unmatched: 5. From germline, CDR1 is MNHEY and CDR2 SVGAGI. The CDR3 DNA reads as TGTGCCAGCAGACCTGGGACAGGAAATCAGCCCCAGCATTTT. Its protein product is CASRPGTGNQPQHF.

This clone has more than one count but fewer than ten. The CDR3 sequence is CASSWTGLYEQYF. The CDR3 nucleotides are TGTGCCAGCAGCTGGACAGGGCTGTACGAGCAGTACTTC. The chain employs TRBV7-9 and TRBJ2-7; 8 nucleotides match TRBD1. Germline V CDR1 and CDR2: SEHNR, FQNEAQ (reference sequence). V lost 4 bases to trimming and J lost 4 bases; unmatched junction nucleotides: 3. The CDR3 totals 13 residues.

The V gene is TRBV6-1, the J gene TRBJ1-1; D remains ambiguous. CDR1 is MNHNS, CDR2 SASEGT, per germline. The V and J ends lost 6 bases and 0 bases respectively, with 8 bases between them. CDR3 length: 13 amino acids. The CDR3 DNA reads as TGTGCCAGCAGGACGGCTATGAACACTGAAGCTTTCTTT. Encoded protein: CASRTAMNTEAFF.

This clone has more than one count but fewer than ten. The chain combines TRBV7-9 with TRBJ2-1, with D perhaps matching TRBD2 (6 bases). Looked up from germline, CDR1 is SEHNR and CDR2 is FQNEAQ (reference sequence). V was shortened by 0 bases and J by 6 bases, with 18 bases between the two germline ends. This CDR3 is 17 amino acids long. The CDR3: CASSLARAAGTLNEQFF. CDR3 bases: TGTGCCAGCAGCTTAGCGAGGGCGGCGGGGACCCTCAATGAGCAGTTCTTC.

This clone was counted once. CDR3 sequence (DNA): TGTGCCAGCAGTCCCACCACCCTACTAGGGCAGTACTTC. It encodes CASSPTTLLGQYF. J is TRBJ2-7 and V is TRBV28, with D maybe TRBD2 (5 bases). The germline V gene has CDR1 MDHEN and CDR2 SYDVKM. The CDR3 contains 13 residues. Trimming stripped 5 bases from V and 9 bases from J, with 17 bases between.

The chain joins TRBV7-8 to TRBJ2-7; no definite D call. Germline V gene lookup returns CDR1 SGHVS and CDR2 FQNEAQ. The V gene lost 1 base and the J gene lost 4 bases, with 2 bases spanning the gap. The CDR3 runs 11 residues. CDR3 in amino acids: CASSLVYEQYF. Here the CDR3 DNA reads TGTGCCAGCAGCTTAGTGTACGAGCAGTACTTC.

This chain connects TRBV7-8 to TRBJ2-7; possible D gene TRBD1, 6 bases. The V end was cut by 4 bases, the J end by 6 bases, with 13 bases between. This CDR3 is 13 amino acids long. CDR1 and CDR2 (germline): SGHVS, FQNEAQ. The CDR3 loop is CASSSSDRGEQYF. For the CDR3, the DNA is TGTGCCAGCAGCTCCTCGGACAGAGGCGAGCAGTACTTC.

The chain combines TRBV25-1 with TRBJ2-7; 9 bases agree with TRBD1. Trimming removed 6 bases from V and 4 bases from J; junction bases left unmatched: 7. Germline CDR1 MGHDK, CDR2 SYGVNS. This CDR3 comprises 14 residues. Here the CDR3 DNA reads TGTGCCAGCAGACCCACAGGGGGCGGGTACGAGCAGTACTTC. Translation gives CASRPTGGGYEQYF.

The chain couples TRBV2 to TRBJ2-7; 11 nucleotides match TRBD2. V was clipped by 6 bases and J by 6 bases; unmatched bases: 7. The CDR3 covers 14 residues. From germline, CDR1 is SNHLY and CDR2 FYNNEI. In DNA form, the CDR3 reads TGTGCCAGCAGACCGGGACTAGCGGACACCGAGCAGTACTTC. Translated: CASRPGLADTEQYF.

The V gene is TRBV18, the J gene TRBJ2-2; perhaps TRBD1 as D (5 bases). The CDR3 runs 15 residues. V lost 0 bases, J lost 5 bases, and 10 bases lay in between. The V gene's germline CDR1 is KGHSH and CDR2 LQKENI. CDR3 residues: CASSPPAGSTGELFF. CDR3 DNA sequence: TGTGCCAGCTCACCACCTGCAGGGTCTACCGGGGAGCTGTTTTTT.

This clone was detected only a few times. The V call is TRBV6-6, the J call TRBJ2-5, with D unclear. The germline V and J ends were trimmed by 5 bases and 10 bases, with 20 bases remaining between them. Germline V gene lookup returns CDR1 MNHNY and CDR2 SVGAGI (reference sequence). The CDR3 is made up of 14 amino acids. The CDR3 DNA is TGTGCCAGCAGTCAACAAGTCCCGACGGAGCGCCAGTACTTC. Encoded protein: CASSQQVPTERQYF.

This clone was found a few times. The V and J genes are TRBV5-1 and TRBJ2-7; no definite D call. V was shortened by 2 bases and J by 0 bases, with 9 bases between the two germline ends. The germline gives CDR1 SGHRS, CDR2 YFSETQ. The CDR3 runs to 14 residues. The CDR3 spells CASSFAAPSYEQYF. The CDR3 nucleotides read TGCGCCAGCAGCTTCGCGGCTCCCTCCTACGAGCAGTACTTC.